These 28 T cell receptor beta chains were all obtained from the same sample, sequenced in a study of blood T cell repertoires in COVID-19. Clones were read by immunoSEQ multiplex PCR, and TCRdb kept only the in-frame ones, dropping some. The sample includes about 400,000 clones, around nine tenths of them seen just once. Sequencing used PBMCs or T cells enriched from blood (not recorded which). The receptors were gathered from a woman younger than 45 who had recovered from COVID-19.

V gene TRBV30 combines with J gene TRBJ1-4, with D hard to call. The CDR3 extends over 12 amino acids. Germline V CDR1 and CDR2: GTSNPN, SVGIG (reference sequence). The V gene lost 1 base and the J gene lost 7 bases, with 7 bases spanning the gap. Here the CDR3 DNA reads TGTGCCTGGAGTGCGCGGGGTGAAAAACTGTTTTTT. Translation: CAWSARGEKLFF.

V is TRBV6-6 and J is TRBJ1-6; D might be TRBD1 (5 bases). Looked up from germline, CDR1 is MNHNY and CDR2 is SVGAGI (reference sequence). CDR3 length: 13 amino acids. V was pared by 8 bases and J by 8 bases, with 13 bases between. The DNA of the CDR3 is TGTGCCAGCGCGGAGGGGATTTATTCACCCCTCCACTTT. It is translated as CASAEGIYSPLHF.

Here the CDR3 DNA reads TGTGCCAGCAGTCTTATCGGGAACACTGAAGCTTTCTTT. This codes for CASSLIGNTEAFF. This sequence joins TRBV12-3 or TRBV12-4 and TRBJ1-1; D unresolved. The CDR3 is 13 amino acids. Trimming took off 5 bases at V and 1 base at J, with 8 bases between the two ends.

The chain links TRBV10-3 to TRBJ1-3; 7 bases fit TRBD1. The CDR3 consists of 17 residues. V was clipped by 7 bases and J by 0 bases; unmatched bases: 12. The germline gives CDR1 ENHRY, CDR2 SYGVKD. CDR3 bases: TGTGCCATCAACACAGGGGTGGGAAGCCTCTCTGGAAACACCATATATTTT. Its protein is CAINTGVGSLSGNTIYF.

The chain joins TRBV6-5 to TRBJ1-1; possible D gene TRBD1, 5 bases. From germline, CDR1 is MNHEY and CDR2 SVGAGI. CDR3 length: 15 residues. Trimming pared 0 bases from V and 1 base from J, leaving 9 bases between. In DNA, the CDR3 is TGTGCCAGCAGTTACTCGGCCCAGGGGAACACTGAAGCTTTCTTT. Translating it yields CASSYSAQGNTEAFF.

This rearrangement joins TRBV27 to TRBJ2-7; TRBD1 might be the D (5 bases). The CDR3 sequence is 14 residues long. V lost 4 bases and J 2 bases, leaving 12 bases between the germline ends. Germline values: CDR1 MNHEY, CDR2 SMNVEV (reference sequence). Here the CDR3 DNA reads TGTGCCAGCAGTTACCGAAGGGGTCCCTACGAGCAGTACTTC. Its protein product is CASSYRRGPYEQYF.

This clone was seen a single time. CDR3 loop: CASSQERLAYGYTF. CDR3 in DNA: TGTGCCAGCAGCCAAGAACGGTTAGCCTATGGCTACACCTTC. V gene TRBV3-1 (or the pseudogene TRBV3-2) combines with J gene TRBJ1-2; D remains unclear. Per germline, CDR1 LGHDT and CDR2 YNNKEL (reference sequence). This CDR3 has 14 amino acids. V lost 0 bases, J lost 4 bases, and 9 bases lay in between.

This clone was seen only once. This chain links TRBV6-5 with TRBJ2-7; tentative D call: TRBD2 (7 bases). Germline-derived CDR1 and CDR2 are MNHEY and SVGAGI. V was shortened by 0 bases and J by 4 bases, with 13 bases between the two germline ends. The CDR3 has 15 residues. The CDR3 DNA reads TGTGCCAGCAGTTACTCGCGGGGGCATTCTTACGAGCAGTACTTC. Translating gives CASSYSRGHSYEQYF.

This clone was seen just once. This sequence joins TRBV7-2 and TRBJ2-3; no clear D. The ends were cut back, 10 bases at V and 2 bases at J, with 7 bases in the middle. CDR1 and CDR2 (germline): SGHTA, FQGNSA. This CDR3 is built from 11 residues. The CDR3 DNA sequence: TGTGCCACCCGACTCACAGATACGCAGTATTTT. Its translation: CATRLTDTQYF.

This chain uses TRBV5-6 with TRBJ1-1, with D unresolved. The CDR3 is made up of 15 amino acids. Trimming removed 4 bases from V and 0 bases from J, with 13 bases in between. In germline, CDR1 is SGHDT, CDR2 YYEEEE. CDR3 in DNA: TGTGCCAGCAGCAACCCCGGACTTCTGAACACTGAAGCTTTCTTT. This gives the protein CASSNPGLLNTEAFF.

This rearrangement joins TRBV7-9 to TRBJ2-3; D may be TRBD1 (6 bases). This CDR3 has 15 residues. V was pared by 5 bases and J by 3 bases, with 15 bases between. Germline-derived CDR1 and CDR2 are SEHNR and FQNEAQ (reference sequence). CDR3 in amino acids: CASSVRGAGTDTQYF. The CDR3 bases are TGTGCCAGCAGCGTCAGGGGAGCAGGGACAGATACGCAGTATTTT. Using reference TRBV7-9 and TRBJ2-3 for the parts outside the CDR3, the full variable domain is DTGVSQNPRHKITKRGQNVTFRCDPISEHNRLYWYRQTLGQGPEFLTYFQNEAQLEKSRLLSDRFSAERPKGSFSTLEIQRTEQGDSAMYLCASSVRGAGTDTQYFGPGTRLTVL.

The gene calls are TRBV19 and TRBJ2-1, with unresolved D. Trimming cost V 6 bases and J 5 bases, with 14 bases left between them. Germline V CDR1 and CDR2: LNHDA, SQIVND (reference sequence). The CDR3 sequence is 14 residues long. The CDR3 protein is CASRATRGNNEQFF. Written as DNA, the CDR3 is TGTGCCAGTAGGGCTACCCGAGGTAACAATGAGCAGTTCTTC.

The chain joins TRBV30 to TRBJ2-5, with 8 bases fitting TRBD2. CDR1 is GTSNPN and CDR2 is SVGIG in the germline V gene (reference sequence). This CDR3 contains 13 residues. V gave up 2 bases and J gave up 6 bases; unmatched junction bases: 5. The CDR3 region is CAWSKRGPKTQYF. DNA for the CDR3: TGTGCCTGGAGTAAGCGGGGGCCCAAGACCCAGTACTTC.

J is TRBJ1-2 and V is TRBV19, with unresolved D. This CDR3 has 16 residues. Trimming took off 5 bases at V and 3 bases at J, with 19 bases between the two ends. Germline V gene lookup returns CDR1 LNHDA and CDR2 SQIVND (reference sequence). This CDR3 reads CASSRNFARRDYGYTF. CDR3 sequence (DNA): TGTGCCAGTAGTCGGAATTTCGCTCGACGGGACTATGGCTACACCTTC.

The gene calls are TRBV4-3 and TRBJ1-1, with TRBD1 identical over 10 bases. V gave up 0 bases and J gave up 3 bases; unmatched junction bases: 10. Germline assignment: CDR1 LGHNA and CDR2 YSLEER. The CDR3 consists of 18 residues. The CDR3 DNA is TGCGCCAGCAGCCAAGATCAATCCCGGACAGGGGGGGACACTGAAGCTTTCTTT. This translates into CASSQDQSRTGGDTEAFF.

The V call is TRBV28, the J call TRBJ1-2, with D uncertain. This CDR3 comprises 12 residues. V shed 7 bases and J shed 4 bases, with 10 bases lying between them. Germline values: CDR1 MDHEN, CDR2 SYDVKM. The CDR3 reads CASKVPGYGYTF. The CDR3 nucleotides are TGTGCCAGCAAGGTTCCGGGCTATGGCTACACCTTC.

In this sample, this clone turned up once. The chain combines TRBV28 with TRBJ2-1, with D possibly matching TRBD2 (7 bases). The V end lost 4 bases, the J end lost 8 bases, and 24 bases lay between the germline ends. The V gene's germline CDR1 is MDHEN and CDR2 SYDVKM. The CDR3 sequence is 17 residues long. For the CDR3, the DNA is TGTGCCAGCAGTTCCCCGGGGGGCGCGATTCGGAGGCATGAGCAGTTCTTC. Encoded protein: CASSSPGGAIRRHEQFF.

As DNA, the CDR3 is TGTGCCAGCAGCCAAGGGGTGGGACTAGCGGGGGGGCTGTGGGACACCGGGGAGCTGTTTTTT. It encodes CASSQGVGLAGGLWDTGELFF. The J gene is TRBJ2-2, the V gene TRBV4-2; 16 positions agree with TRBD2. The V segment lost 1 base and the J segment 3 bases; nucleotides outside the gene matches: 11. The CDR3 runs to 21 residues. From germline, CDR1 is LGHNA and CDR2 YNFKEQ.

The gene calls are TRBV9 and TRBJ1-2, with 8 bases fitting TRBD1. This CDR3 comprises 13 residues. Germline assignment: CDR1 SGDLS and CDR2 YYNGEE. J lost 4 bases, V lost 5 bases, and 4 bases had no gene match. The CDR3: CASRATGVYGYTF. CDR3 DNA: TGTGCCAGCAGAGCGACAGGGGTCTATGGCTACACCTTC.

The rearrangement joins TRBV7-2 to TRBJ2-7; 7 bases align to TRBD2. J was trimmed by 3 bases and V by 5 bases; bases with no gene match: 10. CDR3 size: 15 residues. The germline CDR1 and CDR2 sequences are SGHTA and FQGNSA. DNA of the CDR3: TGTGCCAGCAGCATTCGGACTAGGCATCTCTACGAGCAGTACTTC. Protein product: CASSIRTRHLYEQYF.

This chain uses TRBV7-9 with TRBJ1-1; TRBD1 matches 7 bases. The ends lost 5 bases at V and 5 bases at J; junction bases unmatched: 14. Germline-derived CDR1 and CDR2 are SEHNR and FQNEAQ (reference sequence). This CDR3 has 16 amino acids. CDR3 loop: CASSTLSTGERTEAFF. As DNA, the CDR3 is TGTGCCAGCAGCACCCTGAGTACAGGGGAGAGAACTGAAGCTTTCTTT. The variable domain in full, completed from reference TRBV7-9 and TRBJ1-1, reads DTGVSQNPRHKITKRGQNVTFRCDPISEHNRLYWYRQTLGQGPEFLTYFQNEAQLEKSRLLSDRFSAERPKGSFSTLEIQRTEQGDSAMYLCASSTLSTGERTEAFFGQGTRLTVV.

The chain employs TRBV9 and TRBJ1-6, with 7 bases identical to TRBD1. The CDR3 spans 14 residues. Germline V lookup: CDR1 SGDLS, CDR2 YYNGEE. Trimming at V came to 3 bases and at J to 10 bases, leaving 7 bases not matched to a gene. Here the CDR3 reads CASSARQGGSPLHF. The CDR3 DNA reads as TGTGCCAGCAGCGCCCGACAGGGCGGCTCACCCCTCCACTTT.

The V gene is TRBV4-1, the J gene TRBJ1-6; possibly TRBD1 for D (5 bases). Trimming removed 2 bases from V and 10 bases from J, with 18 bases in between. Germline V lookup: CDR1 MGHRA, CDR2 YSYEKL. The CDR3 is 16 amino acids. The CDR3 protein is CASSQHIQGGGSPLHF. DNA of the CDR3: TGCGCCAGCAGCCAACACATTCAGGGAGGAGGGTCACCCCTCCACTTT.

V and J are TRBV5-4 and TRBJ2-7; 7 bases line up with TRBD1. CDR1 SGHNT and CDR2 YYREEE come from the germline V gene (reference sequence). This CDR3 has 16 residues. Trimming cost V 1 base and J 2 bases; bases outside gene matches: 9. CDR3: CASSLRFSTGAYEQYF. The CDR3 nucleotides read TGTGCCAGCAGCTTGAGGTTTAGCACAGGGGCCTACGAGCAGTACTTC.

This clone was counted between two and nine times. The rearrangement uses TRBV7-2 and TRBJ2-1; perhaps TRBD1 as D (6 bases). The CDR3 is 19 residues long. The ends were cut back, 5 bases at V and 5 bases at J, with 28 bases in the middle. Germline CDR1 SGHTA, CDR2 FQGNSA. Written as DNA, the CDR3 is TGTGCCAGCAGCCTAAGGGTCAGGGGCCTTAGCCCGTTTAACAATGAGCAGTTCTTC. This sequence encodes CASSLRVRGLSPFNNEQFF. Using reference TRBV7-2 and TRBJ2-1 for the parts outside the CDR3, the full variable domain is GAGVSQSPSNKVTEKGKDVELRCDPISGHTALYWYRQSLGQGLEFLIYFQGNSAPDKSGLPSDRFSAERTGGSVSTLTIQRTQQEDSAVYLCASSLRVRGLSPFNNEQFFGPGTRLTVL.

This clone was seen once. The J gene is TRBJ1-1, the V gene TRBV7-3; D might be TRBD1 (5 bases). Trimming cost V 1 base and J 3 bases, with 12 bases left between them. CDR3 length equals 15 residues. Germline V gene data show CDR1 as SGHTA and CDR2 as FQGTGA. DNA of the CDR3: TGTGCCAGCAGCTTAAGGGCCGGGGGTGACACTGAAGCTTTCTTT. This codes for CASSLRAGGDTEAFF.

The chain links TRBV19 to TRBJ2-3, with D possibly being TRBD2 (5 bases). V was shortened by 5 bases and J by 5 bases, with 11 bases between the two germline ends. This CDR3 spans 13 amino acids. Germline CDR1 LNHDA, CDR2 SQIVND (reference sequence). CDR3 in DNA: TGTGCCAGTAGTCCCGAGGGTGGAGATACGCAGTATTTT. Its translation is CASSPEGGDTQYF.

The V gene is TRBV30, the J gene TRBJ2-7, with 15 positions matching TRBD2. The junction had 4 bases not matched to a gene; V was cut back by 3 bases and J by 1 base. This CDR3 is built from 16 residues. CDR1 GTSNPN and CDR2 SVGIG come from the germline V gene (reference sequence). CDR3 amino acids: CAWRVGLAGGSYEQYF. The DNA for the CDR3 is TGTGCCTGGAGGGTTGGACTAGCGGGGGGGTCCTACGAGCAGTACTTC.